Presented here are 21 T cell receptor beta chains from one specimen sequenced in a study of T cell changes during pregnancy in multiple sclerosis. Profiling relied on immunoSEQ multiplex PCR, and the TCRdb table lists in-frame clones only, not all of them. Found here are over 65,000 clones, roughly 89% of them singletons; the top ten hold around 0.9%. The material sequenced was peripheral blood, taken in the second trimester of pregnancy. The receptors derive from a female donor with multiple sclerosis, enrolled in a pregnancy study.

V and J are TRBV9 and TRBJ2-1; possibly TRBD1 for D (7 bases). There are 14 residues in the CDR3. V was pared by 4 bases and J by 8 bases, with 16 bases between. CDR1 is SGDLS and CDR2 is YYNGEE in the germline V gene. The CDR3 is CASSRGRGRYEQFF. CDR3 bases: TGTGCCAGCAGCCGGGGCAGGGGGAGGTATGAGCAGTTCTTC.

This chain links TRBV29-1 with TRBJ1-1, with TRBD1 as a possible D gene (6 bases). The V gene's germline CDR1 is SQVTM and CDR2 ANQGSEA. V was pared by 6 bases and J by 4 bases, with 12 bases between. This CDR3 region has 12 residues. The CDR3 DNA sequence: TGCAGCGTCACATACAGGGCCACTGAAGCTTTCTTT. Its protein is CSVTYRATEAFF.

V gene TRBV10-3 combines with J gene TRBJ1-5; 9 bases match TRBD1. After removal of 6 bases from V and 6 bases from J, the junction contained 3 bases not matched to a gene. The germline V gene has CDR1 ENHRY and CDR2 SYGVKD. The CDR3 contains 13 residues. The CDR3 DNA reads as TGTGCCATCAGACAGGGGGCAGGTCAGCCCCAGCATTTT. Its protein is CAIRQGAGQPQHF.

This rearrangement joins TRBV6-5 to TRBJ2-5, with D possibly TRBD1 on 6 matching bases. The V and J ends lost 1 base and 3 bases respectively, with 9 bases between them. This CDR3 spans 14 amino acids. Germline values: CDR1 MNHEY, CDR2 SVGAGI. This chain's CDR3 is CASSYFGTKETQYF. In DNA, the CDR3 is TGTGCCAGCAGTTACTTCGGGACAAAAGAGACCCAGTACTTC.

CDR3 coding DNA: TGTGCCACCAGCAGAGATAGACCAGGCCTAAGGTCCTCTGGAAACACCATATATTTT. Protein product: CATSRDRPGLRSSGNTIYF. V and J are TRBV15 and TRBJ1-3; D ambiguous. Germline V lookup: CDR1 LNHNV, CDR2 YYDKDF (reference sequence). The V end lost 0 bases, the J end lost 0 bases, and 18 bases lay between the germline ends. The CDR3 length is 19 residues. The full variable domain, rest sourced from reference TRBV15 and TRBJ1-3, is DAMVIQNPRYQVTQFGKPVTLSCSQTLNHNVMYWYQQKSSQAPKLLFHYYDKDFNNEADTPDNFQSRRPNTSFCFLDIRSPGLGDTAMYLCATSRDRPGLRSSGNTIYFGEGSWLTVV.

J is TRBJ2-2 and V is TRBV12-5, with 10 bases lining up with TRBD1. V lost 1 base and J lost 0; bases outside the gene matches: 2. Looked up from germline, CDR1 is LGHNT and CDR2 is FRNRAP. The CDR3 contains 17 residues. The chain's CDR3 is CASGLGQGAANTGELFF. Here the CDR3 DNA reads TGTGCTAGTGGTTTGGGACAGGGGGCCGCGAACACCGGGGAGCTGTTTTTT. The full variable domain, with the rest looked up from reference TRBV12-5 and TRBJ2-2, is DARVTQTPRHKVTEMGQEVTMRCQPILGHNTVFWYRQTMMQGLELLAYFRNRAPLDDSGMPKDRFSAEMPDATLATLKIQPSEPRDSAVYFCASGLGQGAANTGELFFGEGSRLTVL.

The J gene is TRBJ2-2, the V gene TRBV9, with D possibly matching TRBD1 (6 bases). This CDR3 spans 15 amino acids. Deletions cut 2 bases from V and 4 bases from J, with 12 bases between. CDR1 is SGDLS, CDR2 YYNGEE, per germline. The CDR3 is CASSVAGALTGELFF. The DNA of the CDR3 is TGTGCCAGCAGCGTGGCAGGGGCGCTCACCGGGGAGCTGTTTTTT. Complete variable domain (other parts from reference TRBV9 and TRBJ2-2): DSGVTQTPKHLITATGQRVTLRCSPRSGDLSVYWYQQSLDQGLQFLIQYYNGEERAKGNILERFSAQQFPDLHSELNLSSLELGDSALYFCASSVAGALTGELFFGEGSRLTVL.

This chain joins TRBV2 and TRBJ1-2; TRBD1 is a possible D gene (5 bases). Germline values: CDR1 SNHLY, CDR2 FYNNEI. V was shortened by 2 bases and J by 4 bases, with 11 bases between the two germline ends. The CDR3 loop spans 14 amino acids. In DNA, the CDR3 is TGTGCCAGCAGTGAACGGACATCTTTCTATGGCTACACCTTC. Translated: CASSERTSFYGYTF.

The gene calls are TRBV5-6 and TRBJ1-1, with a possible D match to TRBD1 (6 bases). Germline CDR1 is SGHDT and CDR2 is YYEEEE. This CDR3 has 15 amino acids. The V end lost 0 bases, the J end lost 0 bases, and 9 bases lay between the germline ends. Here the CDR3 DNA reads TGTGCCAGCAGCTTGGACAGGGCAATGAACACTGAAGCTTTCTTT. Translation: CASSLDRAMNTEAFF.

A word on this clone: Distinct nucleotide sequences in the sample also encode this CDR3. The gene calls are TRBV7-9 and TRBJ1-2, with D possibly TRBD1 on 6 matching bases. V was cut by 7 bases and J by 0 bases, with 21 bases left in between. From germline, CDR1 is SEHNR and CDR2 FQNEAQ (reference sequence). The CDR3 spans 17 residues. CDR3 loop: CASTLNLNRASNYGYTF. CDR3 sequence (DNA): TGTGCCAGCACCCTAAATCTAAACAGGGCCTCTAACTATGGCTACACCTTC.

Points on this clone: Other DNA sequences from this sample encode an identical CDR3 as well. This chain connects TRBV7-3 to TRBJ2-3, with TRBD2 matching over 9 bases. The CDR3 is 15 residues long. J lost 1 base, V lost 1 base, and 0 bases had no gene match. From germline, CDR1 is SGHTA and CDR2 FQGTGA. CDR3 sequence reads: CASSLRLAGTDTQYF. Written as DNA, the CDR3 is TGTGCCAGCAGCTTAAGACTAGCGGGCACAGATACGCAGTATTTT.

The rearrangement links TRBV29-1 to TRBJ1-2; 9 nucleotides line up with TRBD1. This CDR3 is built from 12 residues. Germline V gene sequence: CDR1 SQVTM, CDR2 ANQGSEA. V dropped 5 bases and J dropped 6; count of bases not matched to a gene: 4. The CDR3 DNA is TGCAGCGTTTACAGGGGGCAAAATGGCTACACCTTC. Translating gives CSVYRGQNGYTF.

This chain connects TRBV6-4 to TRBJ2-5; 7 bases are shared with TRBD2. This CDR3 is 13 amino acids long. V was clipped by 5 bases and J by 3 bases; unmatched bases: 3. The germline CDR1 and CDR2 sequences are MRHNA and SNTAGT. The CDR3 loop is CASSLAAKETQYF. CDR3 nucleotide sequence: TGTGCCAGCAGTCTAGCGGCGAAAGAGACCCAGTACTTC.

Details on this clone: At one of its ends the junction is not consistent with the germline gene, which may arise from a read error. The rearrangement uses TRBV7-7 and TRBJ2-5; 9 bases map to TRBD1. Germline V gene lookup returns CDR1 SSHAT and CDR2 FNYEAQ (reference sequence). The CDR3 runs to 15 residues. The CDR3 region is CASSLGTGSSETQYF. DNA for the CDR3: TGTGCTAGCAGCCTAGGGACAGGGTCTTCGGAGACCCAGTACTTC.

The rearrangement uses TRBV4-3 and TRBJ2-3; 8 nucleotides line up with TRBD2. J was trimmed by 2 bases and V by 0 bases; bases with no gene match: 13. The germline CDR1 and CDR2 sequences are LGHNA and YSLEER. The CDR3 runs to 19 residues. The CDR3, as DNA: TGCGCCAGCAGCCAAGATGGGGTCCGTGCTAGCGGGTTCACAGATACGCAGTATTTT. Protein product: CASSQDGVRASGFTDTQYF.

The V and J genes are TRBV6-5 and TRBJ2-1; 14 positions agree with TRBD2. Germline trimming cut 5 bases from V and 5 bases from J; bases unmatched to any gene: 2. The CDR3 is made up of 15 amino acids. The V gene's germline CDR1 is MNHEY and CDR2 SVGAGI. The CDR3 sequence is CASSPTSGGDNEQFF. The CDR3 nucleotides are TGTGCCAGCAGTCCGACTAGCGGGGGGGACAATGAGCAGTTCTTC.

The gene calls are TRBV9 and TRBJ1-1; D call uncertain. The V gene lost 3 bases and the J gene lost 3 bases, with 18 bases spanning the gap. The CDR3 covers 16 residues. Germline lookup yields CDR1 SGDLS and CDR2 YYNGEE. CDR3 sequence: CASSALGFWEDTEAFF. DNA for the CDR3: TGTGCCAGCAGCGCCCTGGGTTTCTGGGAGGACACTGAAGCTTTCTTT. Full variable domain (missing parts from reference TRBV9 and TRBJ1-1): DSGVTQTPKHLITATGQRVTLRCSPRSGDLSVYWYQQSLDQGLQFLIQYYNGEERAKGNILERFSAQQFPDLHSELNLSSLELGDSALYFCASSALGFWEDTEAFFGQGTRLTVV.

CDR3 sequence reads: CASSVISESNQPQHF. The DNA for the CDR3 is TGTGCCAGCAGCGTCATCAGCGAAAGCAATCAGCCCCAGCATTTT. This chain joins TRBV9 and TRBJ1-5, with no clear D. Germline CDR1 SGDLS, CDR2 YYNGEE. The germline V and J ends were trimmed by 2 bases and 1 base, with 10 bases remaining between them. The CDR3 totals 15 residues.

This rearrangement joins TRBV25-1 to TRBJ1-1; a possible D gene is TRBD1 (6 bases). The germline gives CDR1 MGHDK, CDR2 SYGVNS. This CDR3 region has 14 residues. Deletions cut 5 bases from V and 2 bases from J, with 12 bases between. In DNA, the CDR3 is TGTGCCAGCAGTATAGACAGGCCCAACACTGAAGCTTTCTTT. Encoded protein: CASSIDRPNTEAFF.

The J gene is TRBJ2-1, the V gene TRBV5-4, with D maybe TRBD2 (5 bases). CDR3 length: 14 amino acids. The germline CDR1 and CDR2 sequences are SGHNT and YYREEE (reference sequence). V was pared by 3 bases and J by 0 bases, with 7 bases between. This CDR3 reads CASSSEASYNEQFF. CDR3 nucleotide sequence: TGTGCCAGCAGCTCGGAGGCCTCCTACAATGAGCAGTTCTTC.

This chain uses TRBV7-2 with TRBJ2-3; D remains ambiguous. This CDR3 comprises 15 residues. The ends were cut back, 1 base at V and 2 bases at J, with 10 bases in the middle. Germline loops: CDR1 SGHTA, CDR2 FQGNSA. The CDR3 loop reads CASSLGLSFTDTQYF. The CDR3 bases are TGTGCCAGCAGCTTAGGCTTGAGTTTCACAGATACGCAGTATTTT.